The clone carrying this TCR beta chain has at least ten counts. Its antigen remains unidentified. Combining a sample-barcoded 5' primer with a J-beta primer mix, a second PCR ran for roughly 7 to 12 cycles. The authors tagged each cDNA molecule using a template-switch adaptor with 12 random nucleotides. TCRdb re-derived calls from the 5' RACE reads in MiXCR, one entry per CDR3 protein. The repertoire consists of 650,000 to 700,000 distinct CDR3 sequences, with roughly 32% occurring once and the leading ten covering 15%. They isolated at least 7 million PBMCs from each sample. The data were obtained in a study of blood T cells in healthy people across ages. General observations from the study: Both higher diversity and more naive CD4+ cells marked long-lived donors when set against aged donors. Investigators viewed diversity estimates from one million T cells as underestimates, the study reported.

Germline assignment: CDR1 SGHNT and CDR2 YYREEE (reference sequence). The CDR3 covers 14 residues. V lost 2 bases and J lost 2, with 11 bases in between. This chain uses TRBV5-4 with TRBJ2-7; no definite D call. This TCR was recovered from a woman aged 80 or over in good health. The material sequenced was blood. The CDR3 DNA sequence: TGTGCCAGCAGCTTTATGGTGGGTACCTACGAGCAGTACTTC. Its translation is CASSFMVGTYEQYF. Together with reference TRBV5-4 and TRBJ2-7, the CDR3 gives the full variable domain: ETGVTQSPTHLIKTRGQQVTLRCSSQSGHNTVSWYQQALGQGPQFIFQYYREEENGRGNFPPRFSGLQFPNYSSELNVNALELDDSALYLCASSFMVGTYEQYFGPGTRLTVT.